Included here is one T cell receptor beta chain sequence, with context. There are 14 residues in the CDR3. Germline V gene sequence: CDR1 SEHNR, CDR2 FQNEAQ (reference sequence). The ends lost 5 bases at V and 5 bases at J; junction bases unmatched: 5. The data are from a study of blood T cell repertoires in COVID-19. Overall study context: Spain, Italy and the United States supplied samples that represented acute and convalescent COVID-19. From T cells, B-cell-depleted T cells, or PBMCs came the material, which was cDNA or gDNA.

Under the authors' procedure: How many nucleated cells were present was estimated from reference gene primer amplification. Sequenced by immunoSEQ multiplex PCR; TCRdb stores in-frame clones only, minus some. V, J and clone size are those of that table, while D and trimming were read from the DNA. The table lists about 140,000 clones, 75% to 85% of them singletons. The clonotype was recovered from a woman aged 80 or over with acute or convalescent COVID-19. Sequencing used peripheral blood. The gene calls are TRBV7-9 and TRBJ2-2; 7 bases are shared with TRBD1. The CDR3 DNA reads TGTGCCAGCAGCAACAGGGGACGGACCGGGGAGCTGTTTTTT. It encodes CASSNRGRTGELFF.